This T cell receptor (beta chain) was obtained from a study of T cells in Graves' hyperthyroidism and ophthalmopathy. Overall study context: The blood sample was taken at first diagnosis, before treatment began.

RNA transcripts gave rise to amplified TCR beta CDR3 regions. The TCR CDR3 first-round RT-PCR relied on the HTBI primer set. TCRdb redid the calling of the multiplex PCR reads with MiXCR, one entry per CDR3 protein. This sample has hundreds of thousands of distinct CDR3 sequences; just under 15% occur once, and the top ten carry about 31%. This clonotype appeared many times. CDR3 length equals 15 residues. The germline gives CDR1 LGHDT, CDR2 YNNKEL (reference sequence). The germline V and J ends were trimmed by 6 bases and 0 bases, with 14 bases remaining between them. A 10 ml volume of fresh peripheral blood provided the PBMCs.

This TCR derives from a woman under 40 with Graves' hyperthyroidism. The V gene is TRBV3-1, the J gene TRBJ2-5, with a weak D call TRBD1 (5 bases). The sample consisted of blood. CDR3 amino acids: CASRQERQNQETQYF. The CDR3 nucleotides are TGTGCCAGCAGACAGGAAAGACAGAACCAAGAGACCCAGTACTTC.